This T cell receptor (beta chain) is from a study of blood T cell repertoires in COVID-19. Overall study context: PBMCs, B-cell-depleted T cells, or T cells provided the cDNA or gDNA that made up the material.

Assay used: immunoSEQ multiplex PCR; TCRdb lists only in-frame clones, some missing. The sample carries over 350,000 clones, 87% recorded once. The CDR3 spans 18 residues. The germline gives CDR1 MDHEN, CDR2 SYDVKM. Trimming removed 5 bases from V and 0 bases from J, with 20 bases in between. The chain recombines TRBV28 with TRBJ1-5, with D maybe TRBD1 (6 bases). Sequencing input: PBMCs or T cells enriched from blood (not recorded which). This clonotype was obtained from a woman aged 50 to 60 who had recovered from COVID-19. This chain's CDR3 is CASSPRPQGTYSNQPQHF. The CDR3 bases are TGTGCCAGCAGTCCGCGGCCCCAGGGGACCTATAGCAATCAGCCCCAGCATTTT.